This T cell receptor (beta chain) was identified in a study of OX40 agonist ivuxolimab in advanced cancers. Study summary: The study reported partial responses in three patients: one hepatocellular carcinoma, two cutaneous melanoma.

Blood got drawn at baseline, again on cycle 4 day 1, and then on cycle 7 day 1. Study results and caveats: Low normalized T-cell clonal expansion was also seen in some nonresponders. In the 0.1-3.0 mg/kg groups, partial responders showed among the lowest expansion.

Method: immunoSEQ multiplex PCR; TCRdb's copy keeps in-frame clones and lacks some. The sample includes around 94,000 clones, under 95% seen only once; the top ten take 3% to 3.5%. Concerning this clone itself: Its antigen is unidentified. Mismatch with germline at one junction end may stem from a read error.

Germline CDR1 is SGHNT and CDR2 is YYREEE (reference sequence). CDR3 size: 14 residues. The sequence derives from an adult with an advanced solid tumor such as melanoma, head and neck, liver or kidney cancer. This sample comprised CD4+ or CD8+ T cells sorted from blood, obtained in a trial of the OX40 agonist ivuxolimab. The gene calls are TRBV5-4 and TRBJ2-3, with D unclear. The CDR3 bases are TGTGCCAGCAGCTTGATAACAACCACAGATGCGCAGTATTTT. Translated: CASSLITTTDAQYF. Full variable domain (remainder filled in from reference TRBV5-4 and TRBJ2-3): ETGVTQSPTHLIKTRGQQVTLRCSSQSGHNTVSWYQQALGQGPQFIFQYYREEENGRGNFPPRFSGLQFPNYSSELNVNALELDDSALYLCASSLITTTDAQYFGPGTRLTVL.